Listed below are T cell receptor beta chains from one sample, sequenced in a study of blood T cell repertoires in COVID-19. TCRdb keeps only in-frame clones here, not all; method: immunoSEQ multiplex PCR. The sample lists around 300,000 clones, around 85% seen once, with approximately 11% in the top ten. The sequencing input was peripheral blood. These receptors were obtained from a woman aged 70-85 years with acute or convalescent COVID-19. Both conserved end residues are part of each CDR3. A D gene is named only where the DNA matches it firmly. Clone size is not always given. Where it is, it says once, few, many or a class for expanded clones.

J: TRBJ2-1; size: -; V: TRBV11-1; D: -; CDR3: CASSLAQDSYNEQFF; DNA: TGTGCCAGCAGCTTAGCCCAGGATTCCTACAATGAGCAGTTCTTC
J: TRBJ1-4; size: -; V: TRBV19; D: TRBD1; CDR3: CASSIRTGAARNNEKLFF; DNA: TGTGCCAGTAGTATCCGGACAGGGGCCGCACGGAATAATGAAAAACTGTTTTTT
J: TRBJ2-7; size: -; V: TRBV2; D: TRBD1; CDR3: CASRVQGFSYEQYF; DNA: TGTGCCAGCAGGGTACAGGGGTTCTCCTACGAGCAGTACTTC
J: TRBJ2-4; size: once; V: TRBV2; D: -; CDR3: CASSEGGAKYF; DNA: TGTGCCAGCAGTGAAGGGGGCGCTAAGTACTTC
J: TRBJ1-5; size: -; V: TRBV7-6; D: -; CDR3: CASSLPNQPQHF; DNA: TGTGCCAGCAGCCTACCTAATCAGCCCCAGCATTTT
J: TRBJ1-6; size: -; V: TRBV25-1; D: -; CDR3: CASSRGGENSPLHF; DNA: TGTGCCAGCAGTCGAGGGGGAGAAAATTCACCCCTCCACTTT
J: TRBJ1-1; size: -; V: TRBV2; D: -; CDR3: CASAGTGTEAFF; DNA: TGTGCCAGCGCGGGGACGGGGACTGAAGCTTTCTTT
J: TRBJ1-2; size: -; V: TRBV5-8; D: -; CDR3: CASSLTRQLDGYTF; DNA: TGTGCCAGCAGCTTGACCAGGCAGTTGGATGGCTACACCTTC
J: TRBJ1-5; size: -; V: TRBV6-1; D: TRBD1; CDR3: CASSAIQQGPRGWYPQHF; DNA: TGTGCCAGCAGTGCCATACAACAGGGGCCCCGGGGGTGGTACCCCCAGCATTTT
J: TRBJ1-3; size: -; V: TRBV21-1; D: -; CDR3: CASSKRYGAGDFSGNTIYF; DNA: TGTGCCAGCAGCAAGCGGTACGGGGCGGGGGATTTCTCTGGAAACACCATATATTTT
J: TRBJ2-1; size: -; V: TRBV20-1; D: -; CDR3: CSALQTEQFF; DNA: TGCAGTGCTCTACAGACTGAGCAGTTCTTC
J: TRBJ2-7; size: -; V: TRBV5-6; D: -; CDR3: CASSYAREQYF; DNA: TGTGCCAGCAGCTACGCACGGGAGCAGTACTTC
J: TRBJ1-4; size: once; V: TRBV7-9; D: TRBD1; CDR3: CASSSDRGNEKLFF; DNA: TGTGCCAGCAGCTCCGACAGGGGGAATGAAAAACTGTTTTTT
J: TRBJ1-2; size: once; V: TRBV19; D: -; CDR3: CASRGRAYGYTF; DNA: TGTGCCAGTAGGGGCCGTGCCTATGGCTACACCTTC
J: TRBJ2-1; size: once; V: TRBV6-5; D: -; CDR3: CASTNPSGNEQFF; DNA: TGTGCCAGCACTAACCCCAGCGGAAATGAGCAGTTCTTC
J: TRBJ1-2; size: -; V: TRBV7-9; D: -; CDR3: CASSSPTTRSQGYTF; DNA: TGTGCCAGCAGCTCCCCAACTACCCGAAGTCAGGGCTACACCTTC